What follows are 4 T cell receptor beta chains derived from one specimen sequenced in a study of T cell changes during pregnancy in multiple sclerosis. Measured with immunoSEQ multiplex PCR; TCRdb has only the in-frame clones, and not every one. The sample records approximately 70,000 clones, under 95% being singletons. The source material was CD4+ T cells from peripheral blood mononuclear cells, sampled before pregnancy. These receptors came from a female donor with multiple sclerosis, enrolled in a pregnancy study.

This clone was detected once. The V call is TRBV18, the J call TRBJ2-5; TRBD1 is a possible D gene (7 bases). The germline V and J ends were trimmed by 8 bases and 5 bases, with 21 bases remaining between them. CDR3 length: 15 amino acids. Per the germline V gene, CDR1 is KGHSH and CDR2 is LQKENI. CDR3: CASGSGTAREETQYF. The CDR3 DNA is TGTGCCAGCGGCTCCGGGACAGCCCGGGAGGAGACCCAGTACTTC.

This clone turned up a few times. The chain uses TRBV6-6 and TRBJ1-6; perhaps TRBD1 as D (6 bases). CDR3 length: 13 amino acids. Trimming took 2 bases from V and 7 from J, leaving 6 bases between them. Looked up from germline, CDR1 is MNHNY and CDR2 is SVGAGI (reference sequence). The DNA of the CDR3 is TGTGCCAGCAGTTACGGGACAAATTCACCCCTCCACTTT. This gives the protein CASSYGTNSPLHF.

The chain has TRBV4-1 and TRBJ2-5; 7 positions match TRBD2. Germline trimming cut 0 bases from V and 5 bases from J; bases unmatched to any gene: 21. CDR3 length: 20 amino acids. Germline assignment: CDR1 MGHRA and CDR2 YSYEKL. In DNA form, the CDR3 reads TGCGCCAGCAGCCAAGATTGGGGCGGAGGAGGACTAGGCGTGGCGGAGACCCAGTACTTC. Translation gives CASSQDWGGGGLGVAETQYF.

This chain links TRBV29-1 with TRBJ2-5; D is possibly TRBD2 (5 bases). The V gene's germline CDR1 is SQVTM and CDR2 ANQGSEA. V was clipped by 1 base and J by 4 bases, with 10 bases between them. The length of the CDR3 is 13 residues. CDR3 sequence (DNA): TGCAGCGTTGAAGTCGCTAGCCGAGAGACCCAGTACTTC. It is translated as CSVEVASRETQYF.